This entry concerns a single T cell receptor (beta chain). This clone appeared a single time. Its antigen remains unidentified. No per-base quality is available; no much larger clone lies one base away. Each collaborating institution followed its own protocols to collect whole blood in K2EDTA tubes. For TCRbeta analysis, collaborators shipped samples as frozen whole blood, isolated PBMCs, or DNA extracted from either of those sample types. The sample comes from a study of blood T cell repertoires in COVID-19 (dated by TCRdb to the early 2020s). General notes on the study: Samples covering the acute and convalescent phases of COVID-19 were provided by collaborators in the United States, Italy and Spain. The material from the prospective study consisted of cDNA or gDNA derived from T cells, B-cell-depleted T cells, or PBMCs. Deeply sampled blood TCRbeta repertoires from subjects exposed to, actively infected with, or recovered from COVID-19 were included in the dataset. The repertoires were made available in a free public database intended to serve as a resource for research on the immune response to SARS-CoV-2. The samples were drawn from the first 160 participants of the ongoing ImmuneRACE study and from roughly 1,300 subjects provided by 6 global collaborators. Nearly every sample came with metadata listing a de-identified subject ID, COVID-19 status, age in years and sex. HLA class I and class II types, where available, came from metadata supplied by the sample provider rather than from assay-based typing. The full study reports these points: The quantity of clinical and demographic metadata differed by source and by participant and was supplied without curation.

The CDR3 goes from the cysteine to the phenylalanine over 17 residues. The read is trimmed to its CDR3 DNA, 51 bases read in frame from base 1. The junction shows trimming of 7 bases on V and 0 bases on J, plus 16 bases between the germline ends. The germline V gene provides CDR1 MGHRA and CDR2 YSYEKL. TCRbeta CDR3 regions were amplified from genomic DNA by means of the immunoSEQ Assay, a bias-controlled multiplex PCR. On the authors' methods: The number of nucleated cells in each sample was estimated from the amplification of reference gene primers within the assay. Sequence reads were collapsed and filtered to measure the absolute abundance of every unique TCRbeta CDR3 rearrangement. Productive Simpson clonality was computed per sample as the square root of Simpson's diversity index over productive rearrangements. Entries here come from immuneACCESS through TCRdb and include only in-frame sequences with V and J called. Some clones fail to appear in such tables; in the studies checked, an unresolved V gene covers under half of the shortfall, and the cause of the remainder is unknown. The V and J calls and clone size were taken over from that table, and D and trimming were inferred from the DNA. The sample profile shows about 260,000 clones; nearly 90% of them were found once. The ten top clones hold around 0.7% of the sample.

Rearrangement joined TRBV4-1 to TRBJ1-6; the D region possibly corresponds to TRBD1 (5 bases align). This TCR was sampled from a human donor in a cohort sampled during active COVID-19. Sequencing was carried out using peripheral blood. The bases are TGCGCCAGCACCCTAGACGCGGGGGGCTCCTATAATTCACCCCTCCACTTT. It translates as CASTLDAGGSYNSPLHF.